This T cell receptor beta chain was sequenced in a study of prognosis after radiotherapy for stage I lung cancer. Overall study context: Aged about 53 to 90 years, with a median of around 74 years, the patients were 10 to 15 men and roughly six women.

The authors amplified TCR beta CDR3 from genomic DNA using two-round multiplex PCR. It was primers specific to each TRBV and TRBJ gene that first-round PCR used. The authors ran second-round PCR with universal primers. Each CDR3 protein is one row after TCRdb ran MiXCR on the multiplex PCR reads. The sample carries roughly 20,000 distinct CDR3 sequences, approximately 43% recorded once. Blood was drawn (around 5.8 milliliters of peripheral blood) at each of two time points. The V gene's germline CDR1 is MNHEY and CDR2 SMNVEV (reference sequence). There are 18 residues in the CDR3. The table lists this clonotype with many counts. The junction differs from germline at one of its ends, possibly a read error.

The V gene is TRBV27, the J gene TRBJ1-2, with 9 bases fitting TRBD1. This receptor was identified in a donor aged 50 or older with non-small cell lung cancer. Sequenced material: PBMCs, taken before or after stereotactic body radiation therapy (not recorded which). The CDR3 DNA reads TGTGTCAGCAGTTTAACAGGGGGCATGAAGATAGCTAACTATGGCTACACCTTC. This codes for CVSSLTGGMKIANYGYTF.